Below, one T cell receptor (beta chain) is given with its context. It has no known antigen specificity. These data are taken from a study of cytomegalovirus exposure and HLA in healthy donors (dated by TCRdb to 2015 to 2018). Background for the entire study: An earlier analysis of approximately 640 of the donors reported about 290 Gb of sequence data and 100 million to 140 million unique TCR beta sequences from 150 million to 200 million T cells. An early release covering 500 to 750 HLA-typed donors comprised about 300 gigabases of sequencing data and around 85 million unique TCR sequences. Among the roughly 380 genotyped donors, around 81% belonged to the genetic ancestry cluster associated with self-reported Caucasian donors. The study aimed to test whether signatures of past pathogen exposure could be identified by cataloging public T cell receptors. The T cell repertoires of 666 subjects were profiled by immunosequencing and related to cytomegalovirus serostatus. Along with the approximately 650-subject first cohort, a separate validation cohort of over 90 different subjects was used. High-throughput TCR immunosequencing, statistical association of individual TCRs with disease status, and machine learning were combined to predict cytomegalovirus infection status. In a later analysis, previously published TCR beta repertoires from roughly 710 donors were re-analyzed and high-resolution HLA genotyping was added so that TCR occurrence patterns could be studied. Rather than drawing on any new phenotypic data, the later analysis identified candidate immune exposures from TCR beta sequences and the way those sequences occurred across donors. To decide whether each TCR beta V gene segment behaved as functional or pseudogenic, an earlier analysis of approximately 620 of the donors relied on high-throughput TCR beta sequencing. Alongside the repertoire data, information on donor age, sex, ethnicity and CMV serostatus was compiled. In a later genetic analysis, genome-wide SNP genotypes for about three fifths of the 666 donors were used, and that subset was treated as a discovery cohort. Every repertoire in the discovery cohort had been generated on one and the same sequencing platform. Both class I and class II loci were covered by HLA typing, at four-digit resolution. Typing coverage varied by locus: roughly 620-630 donors for A, B, C, DRB1 and DQB1; 500 to 550 for DQA1; approximately 570 for DPA1; roughly 450 for DPB1. Five DR-DQ haplotypes were treated as single units for association and clustering because of strong linkage in the cohort. Among some 410 genotyped donors of the cohort, an average of about 240,000 unique TCR beta nucleotide sequences were sequenced per donor, around 20% of them non-productive.

Receptor amplification or capture employed the immunoSEQ multiplex PCR assay. For the multiplex PCR, a mixture combining 60 forward primers for TCR Vbeta segments and 13 reverse primers for TCR Jbeta segments was used. Amplification of the CDR3 region of rearranged TCR beta genes was performed with a multiplex PCR assay on genomic DNA. Amplified TCR beta libraries were sequenced as 87-base-pair reads on the Illumina HiSeq System. In the authors' own workflow: Across the 640 or so repertoires, a later analysis counted tens of millions of unique TCR beta chains, some 11 million of which were shared by at least two donors. Raw reads were error-corrected and collapsed into unique sequences by a nearest-neighbor algorithm in which closely related sequences were merged to remove PCR and sequencing errors. Alignment of CDR3 sequences to IMGT reference sequences was used to assign V, D and J gene segments. For a sequence to be retained, a match of at least six nucleotides to both a V gene segment and a J gene segment was required. A rearrangement was called productive if the CDR3 had no stop codons and remained in frame with V and J, and every other rearrangement was called non-productive. Following IMGT convention, CDR3 was defined as the stretch from the second conserved V-encoded cysteine up to the conserved J-encoded phenylalanine. Sequences without an unambiguous match to a single V gene segment were excluded from the earlier analysis of a few hundred of the donors. An earlier analysis of about 600 of the donors called V segments functional above 56.7% productive rearrangements and segregating when the between-donor standard deviation exceeded 5%. A statistical classification framework was built for diagnosing cytomegalovirus status from the catalog of TCR beta chain sequences. A later analysis assigned V and J genes by comparing TCR nucleotide sequences with IMGT/GENE-DB human TR gene sequences. A later analysis assigned CDR3 sequences and most-parsimonious VDJ recombination scenarios with the TCRdist pipeline. In a later analysis, each TCR beta chain was defined by its CDR3 amino acid sequence together with its V-gene family, and reads lacking a unique V-gene family were excluded. As a way to deal with suspected cross-contamination and a sequencing artifact, a later analysis dropped 450 to 700 nucleotide sequences that were highly shared and had low generation probability. A later analysis calculated a clonal expansion index for each public chain from normalized within-repertoire ranks of inferred template counts. In a later analysis, generation probabilities were computed using a VDJ recombination model fitted to out-of-frame rearrangements, and the results were checked against IGoR. Hypergeometric tests were used in a later analysis to score TCR-TCR, TCR-HLA and TCR-CMV co-occurrence, with a repertoire-size bias correction applied to the TCR pairs. False discovery rates were estimated in a later analysis by permuting HLA or CMV assignments 20 times. A later analysis grouped co-occurring TCRs with DBSCAN, adding TCRdist sequence similarity when clustering within HLA-allele-positive subsets. Repertoires with fewer than 30,000 or more than 120,000 public chains were left out of co-occurrence clustering, as were five repertoires with anomalous nucleotide sharing. The table comes from immuneACCESS by way of TCRdb, which keeps in-frame sequences with V and J called. Part of the clones is missing from these tables; in studies checked, under half for an unresolved V gene and the rest for unknown reasons. V and J calls and clone size come straight from that table; D and trimming were deduced from the DNA. The data table for this sample lists 75,000 to 95,000 clones. The ten largest clones capture about 1.5% of the sample.

General conclusions and limits of the study: The authors suggested that the approach could potentially be generalized to other disease states and immunological phenotypes. Most TCR sequences were observed very rarely across donors, whereas some public TCRs were present in many individuals. Because HLA typing was unavailable for some donors at each locus, only the typed subset was used in association tests. The cohort was sequenced for TCR beta chains only, and without alpha or paired-chain data the features that could be detected were limited. The presence/absence analyses assumed that sequencing depth was roughly uniform across donors, and that assumption may not be true. Cytomegalovirus status was reported to be diagnosed by the classifier with high specificity and sensitivity in both the original and validation cohorts. In a later analysis, HLA-associated TCR beta chains were found to be more clonally expanded and to have lower generation probabilities than equally common non-associated chains. At a false discovery rate of 0.05, a later analysis linked roughly 17,000 TCR beta sequences to specific HLA alleles. For the cohort, immune exposure information was limited to CMV serostatus. According to a later analysis, most CMV-associated TCR beta chains appeared to be HLA-restricted, and the HLA associations seemed to be driven largely by CMV exposure. Strong co-occurrence of HLA alleles, especially DR and DQ, made assigning TCR associations to individual alleles difficult. The sequencing pipeline was judged likely to have produced a cluster of highly shared sequence variants as a technical artifact. In a later genetic analysis, a missense DCLRE1C variant was associated with V-gene and J-gene trimming of TCR beta chains, and the association was replicated in an independent cohort. Correlated functional status among segregating V segments might be attributable to linkage disequilibrium, but an unknown experimental factor could not be ruled out. In a later analysis, TCR association rates were found to vary across HLA loci, with the most associated TCRs seen for DRB1 alleles and the fewest for HLA-C alleles. A later genetic analysis reported fewer N-insertions in productive TCRs among donors in an Asian-associated ancestry cluster than the approximately 670-donor mean. A further reported finding was that TCR beta sequences accurately predicted the HLA-A and HLA-B alleles for most subjects in the first cohort. In the study, some 180 TCR beta chains were listed as associated with cytomegalovirus. A few of the identified cytomegalovirus-associated TCR beta chains were confirmed in vitro to be specific for cytomegalovirus antigens. In an earlier analysis of 587 of the donors, most TCR beta V segments appeared in productive rearrangements about 87% or about 30% of the time, broadly matching IMGT annotations. Some IMGT-functional V segments, including TRBV6-2 and TRBV6-3, could not be distinguished by the 87-base-pair reads and were therefore excluded. According to a later analysis, parvovirus B19, influenza, CMV and Epstein-Barr virus appeared linked to several top co-occurrence clusters. Because counts were too low, some 17 rarely observed V segments, including chromosome 9 orphons, were excluded from the earlier analysis of several hundred of the donors.

A distance of 9 bases separates the germline ends of V and J, which lose 2 bases and 2 bases respectively. Measured from the cysteine to the phenylalanine, the CDR3 is 14 residues long. Only the CDR3 region is kept as DNA, spanning 42 bases read in frame from base 1. As encoded in the germline V gene (reference sequence), CDR1 is SGHNT while CDR2 is YYREEE. The cohort consisted of 600 to 750 healthy bone marrow donors. All cohort members were sampled while nominally healthy, although unrecorded immune exposures were likely present. The donor was CMV seronegative and belonged to the group of 352 seronegative cohort members. A peripheral blood sample was provided by each donor, and peripheral blood mononuclear cells were used for TCR beta sequencing. Genomic DNA was extracted from the blood cell samples with the Qiagen DNeasy Blood Extraction Kit.

Material: PBMCs. The rearranged segments are TRBV5-4 and TRBJ2-3; a tentative D call is TRBD1 (6 bases match). The receptor was isolated from a woman in her fifties or sixties in good health and CMV-seronegative. The DNA sequence is TGTGCCAGCAGCTTAGACAGGTTCACAGATACGCAGTATTTT. The translation is CASSLDRFTDTQYF.